The next 4 T cell receptor beta chains were all read from a single sample in a study of blood T cell repertoires in COVID-19. TCRdb keeps only in-frame clones here, not all; method: immunoSEQ multiplex PCR. In the table there are around 240,000 clones, 90% to 95% of which are singletons. The sequenced sample was PBMCs or T cells enriched from blood (not recorded which). The receptors originated from a human donor in a cohort exposed to, infected with or recovered from COVID-19 (not recorded which). The donor label of this sample is uncertain.

The chain couples TRBV5-6 to TRBJ2-1; D may be TRBD1 (6 bases). Looked up from germline, CDR1 is SGHDT and CDR2 is YYEEEE. The length of the CDR3 is 15 residues. V lost 4 bases, J lost 5 bases, and 16 bases lay in between. CDR3 loop: CASSPDRRPDNEQFF. In DNA, the CDR3 is TGTGCCAGCAGCCCCGACAGGCGTCCCGACAATGAGCAGTTCTTC.

The chain couples TRBV28 to TRBJ1-2, with D possibly TRBD1 on 6 matching bases. The germline CDR1 and CDR2 sequences are MDHEN and SYDVKM. V was trimmed by 5 bases and J by 8 bases, leaving 12 bases between them. The CDR3 sequence is 12 residues long. Here the CDR3 reads CASSQGFGGYTF. CDR3 coding DNA: TGTGCCAGCAGTCAGGGGTTTGGGGGCTACACCTTC.

CDR3 sequence (DNA): TGTGCCAGCAGCCAAGGGTTGGGGGGGCAGCCCCAGCATTTT. This translates into CASSQGLGGQPQHF. The rearrangement links TRBV4-2 to TRBJ1-5; D may be TRBD1 (5 bases). The CDR3 is made up of 14 amino acids. Trimming took 1 base from V and 7 from J, leaving 11 bases between them. CDR1 is LGHNA and CDR2 is YNFKEQ in the germline V gene.

This clone was detected a few times. The chain combines TRBV18 with TRBJ2-6, with TRBD2 identical over 9 bases. In germline, CDR1 is KGHSH, CDR2 LQKENI. The CDR3 consists of 17 residues. J lost 1 base, V lost 3 bases, and 4 bases had no gene match. The CDR3 DNA follows: TGTGCCAGCTCACCCGGAACTAGCGGGTCTGGGGCCAACGTCCTGACTTTC. Translated: CASSPGTSGSGANVLTF.